This is a list of T cell receptor beta chains from one sample in a study of cytomegalovirus exposure and HLA in healthy donors. Using immunoSEQ multiplex PCR, the repertoire was profiled, and TCRdb retains in-frame clones only, with some absent. The table lists approximately 210,000 clones, less than 85% of them singletons. Input material: PBMCs. The receptors were sampled from a girl under 18 in good health and CMV-seropositive. CDR3s include the opening cysteine and the closing phenylalanine or tryptophan. The D gene is left open where the match is weak. Only some rows state a clone size, as once, few, many or a class for expanded clones.

TRBJ2-1 | TRBV5-1 | . | TRBD2 | TGCGCCAGCAGCCTAGCGGGTAACAATGAGCAGTTCTTC | CASSLAGNNEQFF
TRBJ1-1 | TRBV27 | . | . | TGTGCCAGCAGAAAAAAGGGGGACCGCTTGAACACTGAAGCTTTCTTT | CASRKKGDRLNTEAFF
TRBJ1-6 | TRBV15 | . | . | TGTGCCACCGCGGGGGGGAGGGATTCACCCCTCCACTTT | CATAGGRDSPLHF
TRBJ1-4 | TRBV15 | . | TRBD1 | TGTGCCACCAGCAGAGTTGACAGGGGGCGGGTTACTAATGAAAAACTGTTTTTT | CATSRVDRGRVTNEKLFF
TRBJ2-1 | TRBV6-5 | . | . | TGTGCCAGCAGTTACGTTGGGGGCCGTAATGAGCAGTTCTTC | CASSYVGGRNEQFF
TRBJ2-7 | TRBV5-1 | few | TRBD1 | TGCGCCAGCAGCTTGGGGACAGGGAGCCCCTACGAGCAGTACTTC | CASSLGTGSPYEQYF
TRBJ1-2 | TRBV7-8 | . | TRBD1 | TGTGCCAGCAGCTTAGCGATACCCACAGGGGTGAATGGCTACACCTTC | CASSLAIPTGVNGYTF
TRBJ1-5 | TRBV19 | . | TRBD1 | TGTGCCAGTAGTGGAAGTAGACAGGGGCGCCAGCCCCAGCATTTT | CASSGSRQGRQPQHF
TRBJ2-5 | TRBV5-4 | . | . | TGTGCCAGCAGCCTACAGGTGGGCGAAGGAGAGACCCAGTACTTC | CASSLQVGEGETQYF
TRBJ1-2 | TRBV19 | . | . | TGTGCCAGTGCCCTCGGGGCGGGGAACTATGGCTACACCTTC | CASALGAGNYGYTF
TRBJ1-6 | TRBV12-5 | . | . | TGTGCTAGTGGTCTTCACCGGGACTCCTATAATTCACCCCTCCACTTT | CASGLHRDSYNSPLHF
TRBJ2-3 | TRBV4-1 | . | . | TGCGCCAGCAGCCAATGGATCGGGGGACCCACAGATACGCAGTATTTT | CASSQWIGGPTDTQYF
TRBJ1-4 | TRBV5-1 | . | TRBD1 | TGCGCCAGCAGCCTCCGTACAGGGGAGGAAAAACTGTTTTTT | CASSLRTGEEKLFF
TRBJ1-2 | TRBV6-5 | . | . | TGTGCCAGCAGCCCCGGGGGAGGACGGGCGCAAGGCTACACCTTC | CASSPGGGRAQGYTF
TRBJ1-2 | TRBV5-5 | . | TRBD1 | TGTGCCAGCAGCTTGCTATCGGACAGGGGAGGAGGTGGCTACACCTTC | CASSLLSDRGGGGYTF
TRBJ2-3 | TRBV6-1 | . | . | TGTGCCAGTGGGCGGGACCCCACAGATACGCAGTATTTT | CASGRDPTDTQYF
TRBJ2-2 | TRBV7-8 | . | . | TGTGCCAGCAGCTTAGGGGGGGGCATGACCACCGGGGAGCTGTTTTTT | CASSLGGGMTTGELFF
TRBJ2-5 | TRBV6-5 | . | TRBD1 | TGTGCCAGCACTCGGGGGGACAGGGGGTCTGAGACCCAGTACTTC | CASTRGDRGSETQYF
TRBJ2-7 | TRBV5-6 | . | TRBD2 | TGTGCCAGCATCACGTGGGAGGGATCAATGAGGGCCTACGAGCAGTACTTC | CASITWEGSMRAYEQYF
TRBJ2-7 | TRBV28 | . | . | TGTGCCAGCAGTCCACGGGACATATACGAGCAGTACTTC | CASSPRDIYEQYF
TRBJ2-3 | TRBV9 | once | TRBD1 | TGTGCCAGCAGCTCGGGGAGACAGGGGTGCTGCACAGATACGCAGTATTTT | CASSSGRQGCCTDTQYF
TRBJ2-1 | TRBV6-1 | . | TRBD1 | TGTGCCAGCAGTGGGACAGGGGGTGGGTTCCCGACGTATCATGAGCAGTTCTTC | CASSGTGGGFPTYHEQFF